This T cell receptor beta chain derives from a study of control samples from healthy donors and cancer patients. Assay used: immunoSEQ multiplex PCR; TCRdb lists only in-frame clones, some missing. The sample holds 95,000 to 100,000 clones; approximately 90% are singletons and the top ten take roughly 7.7%. The junction had 13 bases not matched to a gene; V was cut back by 3 bases and J by 6 bases. The germline gives CDR1 MGHRA, CDR2 YSYEKL. This CDR3 is built from 16 residues. The chain couples TRBV4-1 to TRBJ1-1; 7 bases are a match to TRBD1. This TCR was recovered from a man aged 25-45 years in good health. Sample: blood. CDR3 DNA: TGCGCCAGCAGCCAGCCGGCCAGGGGGGGGGCACCTGAAGCTTTCTTT. Translating gives CASSQPARGGAPEAFF.